Described below is a single TCR beta chain sequence and its context. Its antigen is unidentified. Data came from immunoSEQ multiplex PCR; TCRdb stores just in-frame clones and leaves some out. The sample contains approximately 33,000 clones, 70% to 80% of which appear only once. In germline, CDR1 is SGHNT, CDR2 YYREEE (reference sequence). The junction had 2 bases not matched to a gene; V was cut back by 0 bases and J by 8 bases. This CDR3 region has 15 residues. The data were taken from a study of vaccination effects on CD4 cells after COVID-19. Viral peptide pool expansion of antigen-specific CD4+ T cells preceded sequencing in the ViraFEST assay. Subsequent to roughly 9 days of culture, CD4+ T cells were isolated. The person had a PCR-confirmed SARS-CoV-2 infection during March to December 2020. Whole-study results and caveats: Convalescent patients' post-vaccine spike repertoire was mostly distinct vaccine-induced clones.

The V call is TRBV5-4, the J call TRBJ2-2; 12 nucleotides agree with TRBD2. Sequenced material: CD4+ T cells from PBMCs cultured with HCoV-NL63 spike peptides, taken before COVID-19 vaccination. The clonotype originates from a human donor who had a prior SARS-CoV-2 infection. CDR3 region: CASSLVGTSGGELFF. Here the CDR3 DNA reads TGTGCCAGCAGCTTGGTCGGGACTAGCGGGGGGGAGCTGTTTTTT.